This T cell receptor beta chain was profiled in a study of blood T cell repertoires in COVID-19. V lost 3 bases and J 7 bases, leaving 15 bases between the germline ends. In germline, CDR1 is LNHDA, CDR2 SQIVND (reference sequence). The length of the CDR3 is 14 residues. Authors' processing steps: Estimates of nucleated cell counts were drawn from the amplification of reference gene primers. Data came from immunoSEQ multiplex PCR; TCRdb stores just in-frame clones and leaves some out. V and J calls and clone size follow that table, whereas D and trimming were derived from the DNA. This sample carries more than 60,000 clones, about 93% of them seen once, and the ten largest clones take 6.9%.

This sequence originates from a human donor in a cohort sampled during active COVID-19. The chain couples TRBV19 to TRBJ1-2; D is possibly TRBD1 (5 bases). Sequencing was performed on peripheral blood. This chain's CDR3 is CASSIGTVGGGYTF. The DNA of the CDR3 is TGTGCCAGTAGTATTGGGACGGTGGGAGGTGGCTACACCTTC.